This T cell receptor beta chain stems from a study of T cell changes during pregnancy in multiple sclerosis. Generated by immunoSEQ multiplex PCR, the TCRdb table keeps only in-frame clones and is missing some. The sample holds tens of thousands of clones; 85% to 95% are singletons and the top ten take more than 0.6%. The CDR3 totals 15 residues. Trimming left V 6 bases short and J 0 bases short, with 15 bases between. Germline CDR1 reads LNHNV; CDR2 reads YYDKDF (reference sequence). The clonotype comes from a female donor with multiple sclerosis, enrolled in a pregnancy study. Source: CD4+ T cells from peripheral blood mononuclear cells, taken in the third trimester of pregnancy. The chain employs TRBV15 and TRBJ2-7; D unclear. Here the CDR3 DNA reads TGTGCCACCAGACAACCGGCAGACAACTCCTACGAGCAGTACTTC. Amino acids: CATRQPADNSYEQYF.